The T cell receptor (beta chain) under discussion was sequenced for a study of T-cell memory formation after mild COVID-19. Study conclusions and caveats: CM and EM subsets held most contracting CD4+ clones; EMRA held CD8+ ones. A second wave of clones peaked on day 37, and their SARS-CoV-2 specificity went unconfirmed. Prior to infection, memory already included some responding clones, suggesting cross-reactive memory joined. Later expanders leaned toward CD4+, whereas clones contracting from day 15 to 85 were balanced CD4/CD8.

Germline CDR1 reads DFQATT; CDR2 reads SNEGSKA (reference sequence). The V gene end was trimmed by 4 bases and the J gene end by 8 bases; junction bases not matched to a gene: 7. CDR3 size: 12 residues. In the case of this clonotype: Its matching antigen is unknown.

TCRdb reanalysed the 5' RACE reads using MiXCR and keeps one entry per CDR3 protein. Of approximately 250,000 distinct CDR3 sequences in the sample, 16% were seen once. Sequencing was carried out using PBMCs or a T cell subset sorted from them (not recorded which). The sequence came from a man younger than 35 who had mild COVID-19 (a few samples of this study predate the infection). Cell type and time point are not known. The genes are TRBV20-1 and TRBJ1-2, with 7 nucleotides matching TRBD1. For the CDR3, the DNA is TGCAGTGCTAAAGATGACAGGGACGGCTACACCTTC. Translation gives CSAKDDRDGYTF.